A single sample gave rise to the 20 T cell receptor beta chains below, sequenced in a study of cytomegalovirus exposure and HLA in healthy donors (dated by TCRdb to about 2017). The library relied on the immunoSEQ multiplex PCR assay. A mixture of 60 forward primers for TCR Vbeta segments and 13 reverse primers for TCR Jbeta segments was used in the multiplex PCR. Entries here come from immuneACCESS through TCRdb and include only in-frame sequences with V and J called. Some clones fail to appear in such tables; in the studies checked, an unresolved V gene covers under half of the shortfall, and the cause of the remainder is unknown. In all, the sample holds roughly 140,000 clones, and roughly four fifths of those were seen once. In total, the top ten clones hold about 3.8% of the sample. Sequenced sample: PBMCs. The origin of the receptors is a man in his forties in good health and CMV-seropositive.

The chain uses TRBV6-5 and TRBJ2-5; TRBD1 matches 8 bases. The trim removed 5 bases at V and 0 bases at J, leaving 5 bases unmatched. Germline V gene lookup returns CDR1 MNHEY and CDR2 SVGAGI. This CDR3 spans 15 amino acids. This CDR3 reads CASSRGQAYQETQYF. The CDR3 region has the DNA TGTGCCAGCAGTCGGGGACAGGCCTACCAAGAGACCCAGTACTTC.

Only a few counts were recorded for this clone. This chain joins TRBV2 and TRBJ2-5, with TRBD2 identical over 10 bases. Per the germline V gene, CDR1 is SNHLY and CDR2 is FYNNEI. The CDR3 spans 14 residues. With V trimmed by 8 bases and J by 5 bases, 8 bases remained unmatched. CDR3: CASQGLAGVETQYF. The DNA for the CDR3 is TGTGCCAGCCAAGGTCTAGCGGGAGTGGAGACCCAGTACTTC. The whole variable domain, filled in from reference TRBV2 and TRBJ2-5, reads EPEVTQTPSHQVTQMGQEVILRCVPISNHLYFYWYRQILGQKVEFLVSFYNNEISEKSEIFDDQFSVERPDGSNFTLKIRSTKLEDSAMYFCASQGLAGVETQYFGPGTRLLVL.

This clone was found a few times. The CDR3 DNA sequence: TGTGCCAGCAGTCTTCAGGCCTACGAGCAGTACTTC. Translating it yields CASSLQAYEQYF. The chain couples TRBV7-9 to TRBJ2-7; D ambiguous. The germline CDR1 and CDR2 sequences are SEHNR and FQNEAQ (reference sequence). V was pared by 6 bases and J by 2 bases, with 8 bases between. The CDR3 runs to 12 residues. Full variable domain (outside the CDR3, taken from reference TRBV7-9 and TRBJ2-7): DTGVSQNPRHKITKRGQNVTFRCDPISEHNRLYWYRQTLGQGPEFLTYFQNEAQLEKSRLLSDRFSAERPKGSFSTLEIQRTEQGDSAMYLCASSLQAYEQYFGPGTRLTVT.

The chain joins TRBV5-1 to TRBJ2-2; possibly TRBD1 for D (5 bases). V was shortened by 1 base and J by 6 bases, with 13 bases between the two germline ends. Germline CDR1 and CDR2: SGHRS and YFSETQ. This CDR3 has 15 amino acids. In DNA, the CDR3 is TGCGCCAGCAGCTTGTCAGGGCTGGACGCCGGGGAGCTGTTTTTT. Its protein is CASSLSGLDAGELFF.

This chain links TRBV5-1 with TRBJ1-1, with 8 bases identical to TRBD1. The V gene's germline CDR1 is SGHRS and CDR2 YFSETQ. The CDR3 has 15 amino acids. V was clipped by 0 bases and J by 1 base; unmatched bases: 2. In DNA, the CDR3 is TGCGCCAGCAGCTTGGAAGGACAGGGGAACACTGAAGCTTTCTTT. It encodes CASSLEGQGNTEAFF.

This chain joins TRBV5-4 and TRBJ1-2; D is unclear. V lost 5 bases to trimming and J lost 6 bases, with 14 bases between them. Looked up from germline, CDR1 is SGHNT and CDR2 is YYREEE (reference sequence). The CDR3 has 13 residues. This chain's CDR3 is CASRPKRSDGYTF. DNA for the CDR3: TGTGCCAGCAGACCGAAGCGGTCAGATGGCTACACCTTC.

Worth noting for this clone: The germline gene is not matched at one end of the junction; a read error may be the cause. V and J are TRBV7-9 and TRBJ2-7; the D gene is possibly TRBD1 (7 bases). This CDR3 spans 12 amino acids. The germline V gene encodes CDR1 SEHNR and CDR2 FQNEAQ (reference sequence). The CDR3 DNA sequence: TGTTCCAGCAGCTCCAGGGGGGACGAGCAGTACTTC. It translates to CSSSSRGDEQYF.

Remarks on this clone: The junction departs from germline at one end; a sequencing error may be responsible. Here the CDR3 reads CASSKDRQMNTEAFF. The CDR3 DNA sequence: TGCGCCAGCAGCAAAGACCGACAAATGAACACTGAAGCTTTCTTT. The V call is TRBV4-1, the J call TRBJ1-1; D gene unclear. CDR1 is MGHRA and CDR2 is YSYEKL in the germline V gene. CDR3 length: 15 amino acids.

The rearrangement links TRBV5-6 to TRBJ2-1; perhaps TRBD2 as D (5 bases). The V end lost 2 bases, the J end lost 9 bases, and 12 bases lay between the germline ends. Germline V gene lookup returns CDR1 SGHDT and CDR2 YYEEEE. This CDR3 region has 13 residues. The CDR3 loop reads CASSFSSLVEQFF. The CDR3 bases are TGTGCCAGCAGCTTCTCTAGCTTGGTTGAGCAGTTCTTC.

This rearrangement joins TRBV27 to TRBJ2-2, with 7 bases matching TRBD2. V was clipped by 3 bases and J by 5 bases; unmatched bases: 0. There are 13 residues in the CDR3. Germline V gene data show CDR1 as MNHEY and CDR2 as SMNVEV (reference sequence). DNA of the CDR3: TGTGCCAGCAGTTTGGGGGGGACCGGGGAGCTGTTTTTT. It translates to CASSLGGTGELFF.

The chain is built from TRBV2 and TRBJ2-5; 11 nucleotides align to TRBD2. The germline CDR1 and CDR2 sequences are SNHLY and FYNNEI. This CDR3 comprises 14 residues. Trimming at V came to 6 bases and at J to 7 bases, leaving 7 bases not matched to a gene. CDR3 region: CASRIVAGGATQYF. CDR3 sequence (DNA): TGTGCCAGCAGAATCGTAGCGGGAGGGGCGACCCAGTACTTC.

The V call is TRBV10-3, the J call TRBJ2-7, with 10 bases fitting TRBD1. Per germline, CDR1 ENHRY and CDR2 SYGVKD. This CDR3 has 15 amino acids. V shed 4 bases and J 1 base; nucleotides not matched to a gene: 4. CDR3 protein: CAISARGQGSYEQYF. Here the CDR3 DNA reads TGTGCCATCAGTGCCCGGGGACAGGGGTCCTACGAGCAGTACTTC.

The gene calls are TRBV18 and TRBJ2-1; perhaps TRBD1 as D (5 bases). This CDR3 spans 14 amino acids. Germline CDR1 is KGHSH and CDR2 is LQKENI. The germline V and J ends were trimmed by 2 bases and 8 bases, with 13 bases remaining between them. The CDR3 nucleotides are TGTGCCAGCTCACCAACGACAGTGAGTGATGAGCAGTTCTTC. Amino acids: CASSPTTVSDEQFF.

This CDR3 is CASSRRTGDFSYNEQFF. In nucleotides, the CDR3 is TGTGCCAGCAGCAGGCGGACAGGGGATTTCTCCTACAATGAGCAGTTCTTC. V is TRBV7-9 and J is TRBJ2-1; 9 bases align to TRBD1. The CDR3 is 17 residues long. The ends lost 5 bases at V and 0 bases at J; junction bases unmatched: 8. Looked up from germline, CDR1 is SEHNR and CDR2 is FQNEAQ (reference sequence).

The genes are TRBV29-1 and TRBJ2-7; no clear D gene. V was trimmed by 1 base and J by 4 bases, leaving 5 bases between them. The CDR3 consists of 11 residues. The germline gives CDR1 SQVTM, CDR2 ANQGSEA. This chain's CDR3 is CSVEGRYEQYF. CDR3 nucleotides: TGCAGCGTTGAAGGTCGTTACGAGCAGTACTTC.

This clone came up a few times. The CDR3 sequence is CASSLSMGQGHGYTF. CDR3 coding DNA: TGCGCCAGCAGCCTTTCTATGGGTCAGGGTCATGGCTACACCTTC. The chain is built from TRBV10-2 and TRBJ1-2, with a possible D match to TRBD1 (5 bases). Germline V CDR1 and CDR2: WSHSY, SAAADI. V shed 6 bases and J shed 6 bases, with 20 bases lying between them. The CDR3 contains 15 residues.

V gene TRBV12-5 combines with J gene TRBJ1-4, with 7 nucleotides matching TRBD1. The CDR3 runs 15 residues. With 5 bases clipped from V and 4 bases from J, the junction kept 7 bases outside the gene matches. Germline-derived CDR1 and CDR2 are LGHNT and FRNRAP. Here the CDR3 reads CASGPDRAGNEKLFF. CDR3 bases: TGTGCTAGTGGTCCTGACAGGGCTGGTAATGAAAAACTGTTTTTT.

This clone showed up just once. This sequence joins TRBV5-1 and TRBJ2-3; 9 positions agree with TRBD1. This CDR3 comprises 15 residues. V lost 4 bases and J lost 1; bases outside the gene matches: 4. Germline V lookup: CDR1 SGHRS, CDR2 YFSETQ. CDR3 in DNA: TGCGCCAGCAGCGGATGGACAGGGGGCACAGATACGCAGTATTTT. Translating gives CASSGWTGGTDTQYF.

V and J are TRBV27 and TRBJ2-5, with D possibly TRBD1 on 5 matching bases. The CDR3 consists of 18 residues. V was shortened by 2 bases and J by 2 bases, with 21 bases between the two germline ends. Per germline, CDR1 MNHEY and CDR2 SMNVEV (reference sequence). CDR3 residues: CASSLSGAGPTPQETQYF. DNA of the CDR3: TGTGCCAGCAGTTTAAGTGGGGCCGGACCTACCCCACAAGAGACCCAGTACTTC.

This chain connects TRBV5-6 to TRBJ2-2; 7 bases fit TRBD1. Germline V gene data show CDR1 as SGHDT and CDR2 as YYEEEE. Trimming removed 4 bases from V and 0 bases from J; junction bases left unmatched: 6. The CDR3 consists of 16 residues. The CDR3 here is CASSLLDRSNTGELFF. The CDR3 DNA is TGTGCCAGCAGCCTTCTGGACAGGTCGAACACCGGGGAGCTGTTTTTT.